Below, 17 T cell receptor beta chains from the same sample are listed, as sequenced in a study of cytomegalovirus exposure and HLA in healthy donors. PCR amplification relied on 60 Vbeta primers (plus 13 Jbeta primers). The protocol was immunoSEQ multiplex PCR, while the TCRdb copy is restricted to in-frame clones and leaves out a portion. The sample carries about 43,000 clones, 81% recorded once. What was sequenced was PBMCs. Receptor source: a man in his fifties in good health and CMV-seronegative.

CDR3 protein: CASSVTSGTSVETQYF. CDR3 DNA sequence: TGTGCCAGCAGCGTGACCTCCGGGACTAGCGTGGAGACCCAGTACTTC. The rearrangement joins TRBV9 to TRBJ2-5; 10 positions match TRBD2. The CDR3 runs to 16 residues. Unmatched junction bases numbered 9, after V lost 2 bases and J lost 5 bases. CDR1 SGDLS and CDR2 YYNGEE come from the germline V gene.

The chain joins TRBV7-9 to TRBJ2-1, with D possibly being TRBD1 (5 bases). Trimming shortened V by 7 bases and J by 1 base, and 11 bases separated the two germline ends. From germline, CDR1 is SEHNR and CDR2 FQNEAQ (reference sequence). This CDR3 has 14 residues. In nucleotides, the CDR3 is TGTGCCAGCAACCCCCCAGGGTCCTACAATGAGCAGTTCTTC. Protein product: CASNPPGSYNEQFF.

The count of this clone is one. The chain links TRBV5-1 to TRBJ2-2; 9 bases match TRBD1. Unmatched junction bases numbered 5, after V lost 9 bases and J lost 2 bases. The CDR3 spans 14 residues. From germline, CDR1 is SGHRS and CDR2 YFSETQ. The CDR3 protein is CATQGQGNTGELFF. The CDR3 region has the DNA TGCGCCACCCAGGGACAGGGTAACACCGGGGAGCTGTTTTTT.

The genes are TRBV7-2 and TRBJ2-6, with D tentatively TRBD1 (6 bases). Germline CDR1 reads SGHTA; CDR2 reads FQGNSA. V gave up 5 bases and J gave up 0 bases, with 14 bases separating them. This CDR3 region has 17 residues. This CDR3 reads CASSQGSPYSGANVLTF. The DNA for the CDR3 is TGTGCCAGCAGCCAGGGGAGCCCATACTCTGGGGCCAACGTCCTGACTTTC.

This chain connects TRBV5-4 to TRBJ1-6, with a weak D call TRBD1 (5 bases). The CDR3 consists of 14 residues. V dropped 0 bases and J dropped 10 bases, with 11 bases sitting between them. The germline V gene has CDR1 SGHNT and CDR2 YYREEE (reference sequence). The CDR3 DNA is TGTGCCAGCAGCTTGGAGGGGTGGGGCTCACCCCTCCACTTT. It codes for CASSLEGWGSPLHF.

This rearrangement joins TRBV5-8 to TRBJ2-5, with 8 bases that match TRBD1. The J call may not be correct, given that the DNA end is closer to TRBJ2-7. Germline values: CDR1 SGHTS, CDR2 YDEGEE. The CDR3 is 17 residues long. CDR3 loop: CASSLAAGTGKSYEQYF. As DNA, the CDR3 is TGTGCCAGCAGCTTGGCCGCCGGGACAGGAAAATCCTACGAGCAGTACTTC.

This CDR3 is CASSRGQGAGGELFF. CDR3 in DNA: TGCGCCAGCAGCCGGGGACAGGGGGCGGGCGGGGAGCTGTTTTTT. The chain employs TRBV4-1 and TRBJ2-2; 12 bases map to TRBD1. Germline CDR1 reads MGHRA; CDR2 reads YSYEKL. With V trimmed by 4 bases and J by 7 bases, 4 bases remained unmatched. This CDR3 is 15 amino acids long.

The V gene is TRBV19, the J gene TRBJ1-5; no clear D. Germline values: CDR1 LNHDA, CDR2 SQIVND (reference sequence). CDR3 size: 15 residues. The V gene lost 5 bases and the J gene lost 2 bases, with 13 bases spanning the gap. CDR3 sequence (DNA): TGTGCCAGTAGTCCCCTCTTCGGGGGCAATCAGCCCCAGCATTTT. Amino acids: CASSPLFGGNQPQHF.

The V gene is TRBV7-2, the J gene TRBJ2-5; tentatively, D is TRBD2 (6 bases). Germline-derived CDR1 and CDR2 are SGHTA and FQGNSA. The CDR3 loop spans 14 amino acids. Trimming left V 2 bases short and J 6 bases short, with 13 bases between. The CDR3 DNA reads as TGTGCCAGCAGCTTAATGGAGGGGTCGAAGACCCAGTACTTC. This gives the protein CASSLMEGSKTQYF.

V gene TRBV11-2 combines with J gene TRBJ2-1; the match to TRBD2 covers 8 bases. Germline V lookup: CDR1 SGHAT, CDR2 FQNNGV. The CDR3 sequence is 15 residues long. V shed 7 bases and J 0 bases; nucleotides not matched to a gene: 5. CDR3 sequence reads: CASKRGTYSYNEQFF. The CDR3 DNA sequence: TGTGCCAGCAAGCGGGGGACCTACTCCTACAATGAGCAGTTCTTC.

About this clone: A junction end diverges from the germline sequence, so it may reflect a read error. V is TRBV7-9 and J is TRBJ1-2; D ambiguous. The CDR3 is 13 residues long. Germline V gene lookup returns CDR1 SEHNR and CDR2 FQNEAQ (reference sequence). As DNA, the CDR3 is TGTTCCAGCACCCAGGAGGGTGGATATGGCTACACCTTC. Amino acid sequence: CSSTQEGGYGYTF.

The chain is built from TRBV5-1 and TRBJ1-1; unclear D gene. Trimming pared 0 bases from V and 0 bases from J, leaving 9 bases between. Per the germline V gene, CDR1 is SGHRS and CDR2 is YFSETQ. This CDR3 is built from 15 residues. CDR3 amino acids: CASSLVGSVNTEAFF. CDR3 nucleotides: TGCGCCAGCAGCTTGGTAGGCAGCGTGAACACTGAAGCTTTCTTT.

This rearrangement joins TRBV29-1 to TRBJ2-3; a possible D gene is TRBD1 (6 bases). The CDR3 sequence is 16 residues long. Looked up from germline, CDR1 is SQVTM and CDR2 is ANQGSEA. V was cut by 6 bases and J by 0 bases, with 19 bases left in between. The CDR3 nucleotides read TGCAGCGTCGGCAAACAGGGCTCCACTAGCACAGATACGCAGTATTTT. Residues: CSVGKQGSTSTDTQYF.

The chain employs TRBV7-2 and TRBJ2-5, with 7 positions matching TRBD2. With 2 bases clipped from V and 4 bases from J, the junction kept 7 bases outside the gene matches. The V gene's germline CDR1 is SGHTA and CDR2 FQGNSA. The CDR3 is 15 amino acids. CDR3 in DNA: TGTGCCAGCAGCTTACCTTATCGCGGGGGAGAGACCCAGTACTTC. Translation gives CASSLPYRGGETQYF.

The CDR3, as DNA: TGTGCCAGCAGTTTATGGGGCGATCGGATAGTTGAAGCTTTCTTT. Protein: CASSLWGDRIVEAFF. The chain combines TRBV28 with TRBJ1-1; D not certain. V was shortened by 0 bases and J by 7 bases, with 15 bases between the two germline ends. The CDR3 extends over 15 amino acids. Germline V CDR1 and CDR2: MDHEN, SYDVKM.

The chain combines TRBV4-3 with TRBJ1-2; a possible D gene is TRBD1 (5 bases). Trimming left V 4 bases short and J 5 bases short, with 17 bases between. There are 15 residues in the CDR3. Germline V CDR1 and CDR2: LGHNA, YSLEER. The CDR3 nucleotides are TGCGCCAGCAGCCCACTCGGAAGGGGTTCTTATGGCTACACCTTC. Encoded protein: CASSPLGRGSYGYTF.

The chain employs TRBV27 and TRBJ2-7; D not certain. The V end was cut by 0 bases, the J end by 0 bases, with 12 bases between. Germline values: CDR1 MNHEY, CDR2 SMNVEV (reference sequence). This CDR3 is 16 amino acids long. The CDR3 is CASSLSAGTLSYEQYF. CDR3 in DNA: TGTGCCAGCAGTTTATCGGCAGGCACCCTCTCCTACGAGCAGTACTTC.